What follows are 16 T cell receptor beta chains derived from one specimen sequenced in a study of blood T cell repertoires in COVID-19. Only in-frame clones appear in the TCRdb table, and some are missing; sequencing was by immunoSEQ multiplex PCR. The sample consists of roughly 330,000 clones, roughly nine tenths of them appearing once. The sample was peripheral blood. The receptors come from a man younger than 35 who had recovered from COVID-19.

This chain links TRBV4-3 with TRBJ2-7; maybe TRBD2 (6 bases). CDR1 LGHNA and CDR2 YSLEER come from the germline V gene. V dropped 0 bases and J dropped 3 bases, with 12 bases sitting between them. The CDR3 spans 15 residues. The CDR3 DNA is TGCGCCAGCAGCCAAGATCGGGCGGGATACTACGAGCAGTACTTC. Encoded protein: CASSQDRAGYYEQYF.

This clone has a single count. The CDR3: CASSIRSQSYEQYF. The DNA of the CDR3 is TGTGCCAGCAGCATAAGGAGCCAATCCTACGAGCAGTACTTC. V usage is TRBV13 and J usage is TRBJ2-7; D gene uncertain. The CDR3 covers 14 residues. Trimming took 5 bases from V and 1 from J, leaving 12 bases between them. In germline, CDR1 is PRHDT, CDR2 FYEKMQ (reference sequence).

V and J are TRBV4-1 and TRBJ1-2, with D maybe TRBD1 (5 bases). Between the trimmed V and J ends, which lost 4 bases and 8 bases, there was a span of 14 bases. Germline CDR1 MGHRA, CDR2 YSYEKL. The CDR3 consists of 13 residues. CDR3 coding DNA: TGCGCCAGCAGCCCCGGGGACGCGGGGGGCTACACCTTC. Its translation: CASSPGDAGGYTF.

This clone was recorded a few times. The chain joins TRBV18 to TRBJ1-3, with a weak D call TRBD1 (6 bases). CDR1 and CDR2 from the germline V gene are KGHSH and LQKENI. V was cut by 3 bases and J by 1 base, with 13 bases left in between. This CDR3 is 16 amino acids long. The CDR3 DNA reads as TGTGCCAGCTCACCTGTACAGGGTCTGTCTGGAAACACCATATATTTT. Protein: CASSPVQGLSGNTIYF.

The rearrangement joins TRBV5-4 to TRBJ2-5, with 15 bases fitting TRBD2. The CDR3 covers 16 residues. Trimming at V came to 4 bases and at J to 2 bases, leaving 3 bases not matched to a gene. CDR1 and CDR2 from the germline V gene are SGHNT and YYREEE (reference sequence). This CDR3 is CASSPGLAGGQETQYF. The CDR3, as DNA: TGTGCCAGCAGCCCGGGACTAGCGGGGGGACAAGAGACCCAGTACTTC.

J is TRBJ2-5 and V is TRBV30, with 7 bases identical to TRBD2. CDR3 length equals 14 residues. Germline assignment: CDR1 GTSNPN and CDR2 SVGIG (reference sequence). V lost 2 bases, J lost 5 bases, and 8 bases stayed unmatched. The CDR3 nucleotides read TGTGCCTGGAGTCGACTAGCCGGGTTGGAGACCCAGTACTTC. This encodes CAWSRLAGLETQYF.

The CDR3 loop is CASSLSSGTSSYEQYF. In DNA form, the CDR3 reads TGTGCCAGCAGCTTAAGTAGCGGCACGAGCTCCTACGAGCAGTACTTC. V and J are TRBV7-9 and TRBJ2-7; weak D call: TRBD2 (6 bases). V lost 2 bases and J 0 bases, leaving 14 bases between the germline ends. CDR1 and CDR2 from the germline V gene are SEHNR and FQNEAQ (reference sequence). This CDR3 is built from 16 residues.

The chain employs TRBV27 and TRBJ2-1; maybe TRBD1 (6 bases). The CDR3 length is 12 residues. The germline gives CDR1 MNHEY, CDR2 SMNVEV (reference sequence). The V end lost 8 bases, the J end lost 10 bases, and 15 bases lay between the germline ends. This CDR3 is CASGKGGTEQFF. The CDR3 DNA reads TGTGCCAGCGGGAAAGGGGGAACCGAGCAGTTCTTC.

This chain joins TRBV30 and TRBJ1-2; D ambiguous. CDR3 length equals 11 residues. Trimming cost V 5 bases and J 6 bases, with 10 bases left between them. The germline CDR1 and CDR2 sequences are GTSNPN and SVGIG (reference sequence). CDR3 sequence (DNA): TGTGCCTGGGATTCGGGAAATGGCTACACCTTC. This codes for CAWDSGNGYTF. Supplemented by reference TRBV30 and TRBJ1-2, the full variable domain reads SQTIHQWPATLVQPVGSPLSLECTVEGTSNPNLYWYRQAAGRGLQLLFYSVGIGQISSEVPQNLSASRPQDRQFILSSKKLLLSDSGFYLCAWDSGNGYTFGSGTRLTVV.

This sequence joins TRBV7-9 and TRBJ2-7; 10 positions agree with TRBD2. The CDR3 has 15 residues. V dropped 5 bases and J dropped 2; count of bases not matched to a gene: 6. Germline V gives CDR1 SEHNR, CDR2 FQNEAQ (reference sequence). The CDR3 here is CASSIQLAGPYEQYF. CDR3 nucleotides: TGTGCCAGCAGCATCCAACTAGCGGGGCCCTACGAGCAGTACTTC.

The chain links TRBV5-1 to TRBJ1-1; 10 bases are a match to TRBD1. The CDR3 covers 15 residues. Trimming cost V 4 bases and J 1 base; bases outside gene matches: 4. The germline CDR1 and CDR2 sequences are SGHRS and YFSETQ. The chain's CDR3 is CASSPRQGANTEAFF. The CDR3 DNA reads as TGCGCCAGCAGCCCGAGACAGGGGGCGAACACTGAAGCTTTCTTT. Supplemented by reference TRBV5-1 and TRBJ1-1, the full variable domain reads KAGVTQTPRYLIKTRGQQVTLSCSPISGHRSVSWYQQTPGQGLQFLFEYFSETQRNKGNFPGRFSGRQFSNSRSEMNVSTLELGDSALYLCASSPRQGANTEAFFGQGTRLTVV.

The V and J genes are TRBV27 and TRBJ2-3, with D possibly matching TRBD1 (5 bases). The CDR3 spans 14 residues. Germline loops: CDR1 MNHEY, CDR2 SMNVEV (reference sequence). Between the trimmed V and J ends, which lost 2 bases and 5 bases, there was a span of 11 bases. The CDR3 nucleotides are TGTGCCAGCAGTTTAAACCAGGGTGAAGATACGCAGTATTTT. Amino acid sequence: CASSLNQGEDTQYF.

The genes are TRBV18 and TRBJ1-2, with unresolved D. The germline CDR1 and CDR2 sequences are KGHSH and LQKENI. V lost 5 bases to trimming and J lost 7 bases, with 20 bases between them. The CDR3 contains 15 residues. The chain's CDR3 is CASSVTRPIAGGYTF. Written as DNA, the CDR3 is TGTGCCAGCTCAGTTACCCGCCCAATAGCGGGTGGCTACACCTTC. The full variable domain, with the rest looked up from reference TRBV18 and TRBJ1-2, is NAGVMQNPRHLVRRRGQEARLRCSPMKGHSHVYWYRQLPEEGLKFMVYLQKENIIDESGMPKERFSAEFPKEGPSILRIQQVVRGDSAAYFCASSVTRPIAGGYTFGSGTRLTVV.

This clone was recorded only once. The CDR3 loop reads CASSQTAPGAPQPQHF. The CDR3, as DNA: TGCGCCAGCAGCCAAACCGCTCCAGGGGCTCCCCAGCCCCAGCATTTT. The chain combines TRBV4-3 with TRBJ1-5; a weak D match, TRBD1 (6 bases). Germline-derived CDR1 and CDR2 are LGHNA and YSLEER. The CDR3 is 16 residues long. Trimming stripped 2 bases from V and 7 bases from J, with 18 bases between.

V gene TRBV5-4 combines with J gene TRBJ1-1; unclear D gene. In germline, CDR1 is SGHNT, CDR2 YYREEE (reference sequence). CDR3 length equals 15 residues. The V end was cut by 5 bases, the J end by 3 bases, with 17 bases between. The CDR3 bases are TGTGCCAGCAGGGGAGGCGGGCAGGCGGACACTGAAGCTTTCTTT. It is translated as CASRGGGQADTEAFF.

The V and J genes are TRBV4-1 and TRBJ2-1; 12 positions agree with TRBD2. Germline V gene lookup returns CDR1 MGHRA and CDR2 YSYEKL. The CDR3 is 17 residues long. The V and J ends lost 0 bases and 8 bases, in that order; junction bases with no gene match: 8. The CDR3 DNA follows: TGCGCCAGCAGCCAAGACCGAGCTAGCGGGGGGGCCGATGAGCAGTTCTTC. It translates to CASSQDRASGGADEQFF.